A single sample is the source of the 25 T cell receptor beta chains below, sequenced in a study of T cell changes during pregnancy in multiple sclerosis. Repertoires were generated with immunoSEQ multiplex PCR, while TCRdb's copy carries only in-frame clones and drops some. In the table there are 93,000 or so clones, under 95% of which are singletons. Sequences were derived from peripheral blood, sampled before pregnancy. These receptors came from a female donor with multiple sclerosis, enrolled in a pregnancy study.

In DNA, the CDR3 is TGTGCCTGGAGTGTACAGTGGAACACCATATATTTT. It codes for CAWSVQWNTIYF. The chain is built from TRBV30 and TRBJ1-3; D not resolved. CDR3 length equals 12 residues. Germline-derived CDR1 and CDR2 are GTSNPN and SVGIG (reference sequence). Trimming removed 0 bases at V and 7 bases at J, with 7 bases between.

The rearrangement uses TRBV2 and TRBJ2-7, with 12 bases aligning to TRBD2. Germline V lookup: CDR1 SNHLY, CDR2 FYNNEI. The junction had 2 bases not matched to a gene; V was cut back by 5 bases and J by 0 bases. There are 15 residues in the CDR3. In DNA form, the CDR3 reads TGTGCCAGCAGTTCTAGCGGGAGGGCCTCCTACGAGCAGTACTTC. It is translated as CASSSSGRASYEQYF.

The chain links TRBV27 to TRBJ2-1, with 7 nucleotides matching TRBD1. V gave up 8 bases and J gave up 1 base; unmatched junction bases: 5. The V gene's germline CDR1 is MNHEY and CDR2 SMNVEV (reference sequence). The CDR3 has 14 amino acids. The CDR3 loop reads CASGARGSYNEQFF. The CDR3 DNA reads TGTGCCAGCGGCGCCAGGGGGTCCTACAATGAGCAGTTCTTC.

CDR3 sequence (DNA): TGTGCCAGTAGTATTATAGAGCGCTCTGGCTACACCTTC. Translated, it gives CASSIIERSGYTF. The rearrangement links TRBV19 to TRBJ1-2; the D is unclear. The V gene lost 3 bases and the J gene lost 7 bases, with 12 bases spanning the gap. CDR1 is LNHDA and CDR2 is SQIVND in the germline V gene (reference sequence). The CDR3 totals 13 residues.

This clone was seen a single time. This chain uses TRBV9 with TRBJ1-2, with TRBD1 identical over 7 bases. CDR1 and CDR2 (germline): SGDLS, YYNGEE. CDR3 size: 19 residues. V dropped 1 base and J dropped 0; count of bases not matched to a gene: 15. The CDR3, as DNA: TGTGCCAGCAGCGTATTCCCCCACAGGGGAGATTACGCTAACTATGGCTACACCTTC. This encodes CASSVFPHRGDYANYGYTF.

This clone was counted once. V is TRBV15 and J is TRBJ2-1; D call uncertain. The ends were cut back, 5 bases at V and 7 bases at J, with 21 bases in the middle. In germline, CDR1 is LNHNV, CDR2 YYDKDF (reference sequence). The CDR3 spans 16 residues. The CDR3 bases are TGTGCCACCAGCGTCCTCCCCGGCAGGCGTAGGAATGAGCAGTTCTTC. Translating gives CATSVLPGRRRNEQFF.

Here the CDR3 reads CASSEWEAGNYGYTF. In nucleotides, the CDR3 is TGTGCCAGCAGTGAATGGGAGGCAGGGAACTATGGCTACACCTTC. The J gene is TRBJ1-2, the V gene TRBV6-1; maybe TRBD1 (5 bases). This CDR3 spans 15 amino acids. CDR1 MNHNS and CDR2 SASEGT come from the germline V gene. V was clipped by 2 bases and J by 2 bases, with 12 bases between them.

This clone was picked up one time. V is TRBV9 and J is TRBJ2-7; TRBD2 might be the D (6 bases). V lost 2 bases to trimming and J lost 5 bases, with 14 bases between them. Germline CDR1 and CDR2: SGDLS and YYNGEE. CDR3 length: 14 residues. CDR3 DNA: TGTGCCAGCAGCGTTGGGACTCCGGCCCACGAGCAGTACTTC. Protein sequence: CASSVGTPAHEQYF.

This chain joins TRBV5-1 and TRBJ1-1, with 8 positions matching TRBD1. This CDR3 spans 14 amino acids. Per the germline V gene, CDR1 is SGHRS and CDR2 is YFSETQ. V trimming: 1 base; J trimming: 1 base; junction bases outside the gene matches: 0. The CDR3 DNA reads TGCGCCAGCAGCTTGCAGGGGGCGAACACTGAAGCTTTCTTT. Translation gives CASSLQGANTEAFF.

The rearrangement uses TRBV18 and TRBJ2-2; TRBD1 aligns across 7 bases. V gave up 6 bases and J gave up 0 bases; unmatched junction bases: 7. CDR1 is KGHSH and CDR2 is LQKENI in the germline V gene. The length of the CDR3 is 16 residues. This chain's CDR3 is CASSPQTGSNTGELFF. The CDR3 region has the DNA TGTGCCAGCTCCCCCCAGACAGGGTCGAACACCGGGGAGCTGTTTTTT.

The chain links TRBV5-4 to TRBJ2-2; D may be TRBD1 (6 bases). The germline V and J ends were trimmed by 4 bases and 7 bases, with 11 bases remaining between them. The CDR3 consists of 13 residues. Germline-derived CDR1 and CDR2 are SGHNT and YYREEE (reference sequence). This chain's CDR3 is CASSQQGGGELFF. The CDR3 DNA follows: TGTGCCAGCAGCCAACAGGGTGGCGGGGAGCTGTTTTTT.

The chain is built from TRBV28 and TRBJ1-2; 7 bases line up with TRBD1. After removal of 10 bases from V and 4 bases from J, the junction contained 6 bases not matched to a gene. Germline V gene lookup returns CDR1 MDHEN and CDR2 SYDVKM. The CDR3 spans 12 residues. Written as DNA, the CDR3 is TGTGCCATCGGAGGGGGCGGCTATGGCTACACCTTC. Amino acids: CAIGGGGYGYTF.

This rearrangement joins TRBV29-1 to TRBJ1-2; D unclear. The CDR3 is made up of 11 amino acids. Trimming shortened V by 4 bases and J by 7 bases, and 10 bases separated the two germline ends. Germline lookup yields CDR1 SQVTM and CDR2 ANQGSEA. The CDR3 region is CSVGPAGGYTF. The CDR3 bases are TGCAGCGTTGGACCGGCGGGTGGCTACACCTTC.

The chain recombines TRBV2 with TRBJ1-1; TRBD1 matches at 7 bases. V dropped 9 bases and J dropped 8; count of bases not matched to a gene: 3. This CDR3 has 10 amino acids. Looked up from germline, CDR1 is SNHLY and CDR2 is FYNNEI. The CDR3 nucleotides read TGTGCCAGGGGACAGCAAGAAGCTTTCTTT. Residues: CARGQQEAFF.

V gene TRBV2 combines with J gene TRBJ2-3, with TRBD2 matching over 9 bases. Germline loops: CDR1 SNHLY, CDR2 FYNNEI. Unmatched junction bases numbered 2, after V lost 4 bases and J lost 0 bases. The CDR3 has 15 amino acids. CDR3 in DNA: TGTGCCAGCAGTGGACTAGCGGTGAGCACAGATACGCAGTATTTT. It codes for CASSGLAVSTDTQYF.

This clone came up once. The gene calls are TRBV6-5 and TRBJ2-5; D is possibly TRBD1 (6 bases). The CDR3 has 13 residues. The V end was cut by 5 bases, the J end by 3 bases, with 10 bases between. The germline V gene has CDR1 MNHEY and CDR2 SVGAGI. DNA of the CDR3: TGTGCCAGCAGTGACAGGTTCGAAGAGACCCAGTACTTC. Amino acids: CASSDRFEETQYF.

The chain combines TRBV28 with TRBJ2-4, with D possibly TRBD2 on 5 matching bases. This CDR3 region has 15 residues. V lost 4 bases and J 0 bases, leaving 10 bases between the germline ends. Germline V lookup: CDR1 MDHEN, CDR2 SYDVKM. Written as DNA, the CDR3 is TGTGCCAGCAGTTCCCCGGCGGGAGCCAAAAACATTCAGTACTTC. Translating gives CASSSPAGAKNIQYF.

This rearrangement joins TRBV2 to TRBJ2-2, with 9 bases lining up with TRBD2. The J segment lost 1 base and the V segment lost 6 bases, leaving 12 bases of the junction unmatched. CDR3 length: 18 amino acids. Germline CDR1 reads SNHLY; CDR2 reads FYNNEI. CDR3 in DNA: TGTGCCAGCAGCCCAATCCTTCTAGCGGGGATGAACACCGGGGAGCTGTTTTTT. Translation: CASSPILLAGMNTGELFF.

The chain carries TRBV6-1 and TRBJ1-5; D remains ambiguous. Germline V lookup: CDR1 MNHNS, CDR2 SASEGT. This CDR3 has 14 amino acids. Trimming removed 4 bases from V and 2 bases from J, with 9 bases in between. CDR3 loop: CASSAPIRNQPQHF. The DNA of the CDR3 is TGTGCCAGCAGTGCCCCAATTCGCAATCAGCCCCAGCATTTT.

The chain has TRBV4-1 and TRBJ1-1; TRBD1 matches at 9 bases. This CDR3 contains 15 residues. V lost 8 bases to trimming and J lost 6 bases; unmatched junction nucleotides: 13. Germline assignment: CDR1 MGHRA and CDR2 YSYEKL. CDR3 sequence reads: CASRYEQGAGAEAFF. The CDR3, as DNA: TGCGCCAGCCGATACGAACAGGGGGCCGGGGCTGAAGCTTTCTTT.

The J gene is TRBJ1-6, the V gene TRBV6-1; D is perhaps TRBD1 (5 bases). Germline assignment: CDR1 MNHNS and CDR2 SASEGT. Trimming took off 5 bases at V and 14 bases at J, with 10 bases between the two ends. The CDR3 totals 11 residues. CDR3 sequence: CASSTGGALHF. DNA for the CDR3: TGTGCCAGCAGTACGGGGGGGGCCCTCCACTTT.

The chain recombines TRBV2 with TRBJ2-7; TRBD1 matches 9 bases. Germline trimming cut 8 bases from V and 4 bases from J; bases unmatched to any gene: 3. Germline V CDR1 and CDR2: SNHLY, FYNNEI. CDR3 length: 12 residues. In DNA form, the CDR3 reads TGTGCCAGCCGGGACAGGGCGTACGAGCAGTACTTC. Translated, it gives CASRDRAYEQYF.

CDR3 protein: CASSEVGNGGNEQFF. The CDR3 coding sequence is TGTGCCAGCAGTGAAGTCGGGAACGGAGGAAATGAGCAGTTCTTC. This rearrangement joins TRBV2 to TRBJ2-1, with D perhaps TRBD2 (5 bases). This CDR3 is built from 15 residues. Looked up from germline, CDR1 is SNHLY and CDR2 is FYNNEI. Deletions cut 1 base from V and 7 bases from J, with 14 bases between.

The chain is built from TRBV7-2 and TRBJ1-3; D unclear. Germline V gene sequence: CDR1 SGHTA, CDR2 FQGNSA. CDR3 length equals 15 residues. V gave up 4 bases and J gave up 4 bases, with 14 bases separating them. The CDR3 nucleotides read TGTGCCAGCAGCTACGCATGGCAATCCGGAAACACCATATATTTT. It specifies CASSYAWQSGNTIYF.

The genes are TRBV28 and TRBJ1-5, with a tentative D call TRBD1 (5 bases). In germline, CDR1 is MDHEN, CDR2 SYDVKM. The CDR3 is made up of 16 amino acids. With 2 bases removed from V and 2 bases from J, the gap between germline ends came to 13 bases. The DNA for the CDR3 is TGTGCCAGCAGTTTACAAGGCGGGGGGGGCAATCAGCCCCAGCATTTT. Amino acid sequence: CASSLQGGGGNQPQHF.